This T cell receptor (beta chain) comes out of a study of identical twins. There are a few counts of this clonotype. TCRdb re-called the 5' RACE reads with MiXCR, one entry per CDR3 protein. The data hold about 570,000 distinct CDR3 sequences, with more than 9% observed a single time. The CDR3 spans 16 residues. Germline V gene data show CDR1 as SGHTA and CDR2 as FQGTGA. V trimming: 6 bases; J trimming: 5 bases; junction bases outside the gene matches: 13. The same data also contributed to another study, on yellow fever vaccine responses in identical twins.

Sequenced: PBMCs. The sequence was obtained from a woman younger than 35 in good health. This rearrangement joins TRBV7-3 to TRBJ2-3, with TRBD2 matching over 8 bases. CDR3 loop: CASSFPSGRSVDTQYF. DNA of the CDR3: TGTGCCAGCAGTTTCCCTAGCGGGCGTTCGGTAGATACGCAGTATTTT.